This TCR beta chain was found in a study of blood T cells in healthy people across ages. This CDR3 is built from 14 residues. Germline CDR1 MNHEY, CDR2 SMNVEV (reference sequence). V shed 0 bases and J shed 3 bases, with 6 bases lying between them. Combining a sample-barcoded 5' primer with a J-beta primer mix, a second PCR ran for about 7 to 11 cycles. One entry per CDR3 protein results from TCRdb running MiXCR on the 5' RACE reads. The sample shows about 1.1 million distinct CDR3 sequences, roughly two fifths of them seen only once. Sequences were obtained from blood. The clonotype was recovered from a man aged 18 to 30 in good health. The chain carries TRBV27 and TRBJ1-3; D is undetermined. The CDR3, as DNA: TGTGCCAGCAGTTTATCGGCTGGTGGAAACACCATATATTTT. It is translated as CASSLSAGGNTIYF.